One and the same sample provided the 28 T cell receptor beta chains below, sequenced in a study of cytomegalovirus exposure and HLA in healthy donors. The PCR employed 60 Vbeta primers together with 13 Jbeta primers. TCRdb keeps only in-frame clones here, not all; method: immunoSEQ multiplex PCR. The sample lists approximately 110,000 clones, under 85% seen once, with 1% to 1.5% in the top ten. The sequenced sample was PBMCs. The receptor set was obtained from a man under 40 in good health and CMV-seronegative.

The chain is built from TRBV30 and TRBJ2-5; the D gene is possibly TRBD1 (6 bases). This CDR3 has 13 residues. Trimming took off 6 bases at V and 4 bases at J, with 15 bases between the two ends. Germline lookup yields CDR1 GTSNPN and CDR2 SVGIG (reference sequence). CDR3 in DNA: TGTGCCTGCCAGACAGGTTGGGGAGAGACCCAGTACTTC. This sequence encodes CACQTGWGETQYF.

The table lists this clone with a few counts. The chain joins TRBV2 to TRBJ2-2, with TRBD2 matching over 10 bases. Looked up from germline, CDR1 is SNHLY and CDR2 is FYNNEI. V gave up 6 bases and J gave up 3 bases; unmatched junction bases: 7. The length of the CDR3 is 16 residues. CDR3 nucleotide sequence: TGTGCCAGCAGGGACCTAGCGGGGGCCCACACCGGGGAGCTGTTTTTT. Protein sequence: CASRDLAGAHTGELFF.

This clone was observed a handful of times. The gene calls are TRBV10-1 and TRBJ2-7; the match to TRBD1 covers 10 bases. The CDR3 sequence is 16 residues long. The germline V gene encodes CDR1 WNHNN and CDR2 SYGVQD (reference sequence). Unmatched junction bases numbered 8, after V lost 0 bases and J lost 6 bases. The CDR3 region has the DNA TGCGCCAGCAGTGAGTCCTGGGACAGGGGAGTTGGCGAGCAGTACTTC. This codes for CASSESWDRGVGEQYF.

CDR3 loop: CASSLSGDYGYTF. CDR3 nucleotides: TGTGCCAGCAGCTTAAGCGGGGACTATGGCTACACCTTC. The rearrangement uses TRBV7-9 and TRBJ1-2; D is ambiguous. Between the trimmed V and J ends, which lost 2 bases and 3 bases, there was a span of 7 bases. The CDR3 sequence is 13 residues long. Germline V CDR1 and CDR2: SEHNR, FQNEAQ (reference sequence).

This clone was found a few times. V and J are TRBV6-5 and TRBJ1-4; TRBD1 is a possible D gene (5 bases). Germline values: CDR1 MNHEY, CDR2 SVGAGI. V lost 3 bases to trimming and J lost 6 bases, with 11 bases between them. CDR3 length equals 14 residues. CDR3 nucleotides: TGTGCCAGCAGTTATGGTACAGGATATGAAAAACTGTTTTTT. It specifies CASSYGTGYEKLFF.

The rearrangement uses TRBV6-1 and TRBJ2-7, with 12 bases matching TRBD2. The CDR3 sequence is 14 residues long. V shed 7 bases and J 3 bases; nucleotides not matched to a gene: 4. CDR1 is MNHNS, CDR2 SASEGT, per germline. CDR3: CASTRLAGVYEQYF. The CDR3 nucleotides read TGTGCCAGCACCCGACTAGCGGGAGTCTACGAGCAGTACTTC.

This rearrangement joins TRBV15 to TRBJ2-7; D not resolved. Germline values: CDR1 LNHNV, CDR2 YYDKDF (reference sequence). V was pared by 0 bases and J by 7 bases, with 16 bases between. This CDR3 spans 15 amino acids. The CDR3 loop is CATSRDSAAALEQYF. In DNA, the CDR3 is TGTGCCACCAGCAGAGATTCTGCGGCGGCCCTGGAGCAGTACTTC.

This chain joins TRBV30 and TRBJ2-6; no definite D call. Germline lookup yields CDR1 GTSNPN and CDR2 SVGIG (reference sequence). Trimming took off 3 bases at V and 0 bases at J, with 9 bases between the two ends. CDR3 length equals 15 residues. The CDR3 protein is CAWSAHVSGANVLTF. The CDR3 nucleotides read TGTGCCTGGAGCGCACACGTCTCTGGGGCCAACGTCCTGACTTTC.

This chain joins TRBV6-5 and TRBJ1-2; TRBD1 aligns across 8 bases. The CDR3 length is 15 residues. Germline CDR1 is MNHEY and CDR2 is SVGAGI. The V and J ends lost 2 bases and 4 bases, in that order; junction bases with no gene match: 6. CDR3 coding DNA: TGTGCCAGCAGTTACGACGGACAGGGTGGCTATGGCTACACCTTC. Its translation: CASSYDGQGGYGYTF.

The CDR3 DNA reads TGTGCCAGCAATTCTGAGGGGACAGATTATGGCTACACCTTC. It yields the protein CASNSEGTDYGYTF. The chain uses TRBV28 and TRBJ1-2; 7 bases are shared with TRBD1. The germline CDR1 and CDR2 sequences are MDHEN and SYDVKM. This CDR3 is built from 14 residues. J gave up 5 bases and V 7 bases, and 10 bases lay outside the gene matches.

This chain links TRBV7-9 with TRBJ2-5; 13 bases match TRBD2. Per germline, CDR1 SEHNR and CDR2 FQNEAQ (reference sequence). The CDR3 runs 15 residues. Trimming cost V 6 bases and J 7 bases; bases outside gene matches: 8. CDR3 in DNA: TGTGCCAGCAGTTACGGACTAGCGGGGGTGCTGACCCAGTACTTC. Protein sequence: CASSYGLAGVLTQYF.

The chain uses TRBV6-6 and TRBJ1-3; D remains ambiguous. Germline V CDR1 and CDR2: MNHNY, SVGAGI (reference sequence). With 5 bases removed from V and 0 bases from J, the gap between germline ends came to 8 bases. The CDR3 totals 14 residues. The CDR3 here is CASSPGLSGNTIYF. The CDR3 bases are TGTGCCAGCAGTCCCGGTCTCTCTGGAAACACCATATATTTT.

V usage is TRBV19 and J usage is TRBJ2-5; the D gene is possibly TRBD1 (5 bases). Germline V gives CDR1 LNHDA, CDR2 SQIVND (reference sequence). V was pared by 4 bases and J by 2 bases, with 11 bases between. CDR3 size: 14 residues. CDR3 region: CASSTGHLQETQYF. The CDR3 DNA reads as TGTGCCAGTAGTACCGGACATTTACAAGAGACCCAGTACTTC.

The V and J genes are TRBV27 and TRBJ2-1; 8 bases map to TRBD1. CDR1 MNHEY and CDR2 SMNVEV come from the germline V gene (reference sequence). CDR3 size: 14 residues. J lost 2 bases, V lost 6 bases, and 3 bases had no gene match. CDR3 bases: TGTGCCAGCAGAAAGGACAGGGCCTACAATGAGCAGTTCTTC. It codes for CASRKDRAYNEQFF.

CDR3 loop: CASSLIPGLAGYEQYF. Written as DNA, the CDR3 is TGTGCCAGCAGCTTAATCCCGGGACTAGCGGGGTACGAGCAGTACTTC. The V call is TRBV7-9, the J call TRBJ2-7; 13 bases align to TRBD2. CDR3 length: 16 residues. Per the germline V gene, CDR1 is SEHNR and CDR2 is FQNEAQ (reference sequence). V dropped 2 bases and J dropped 4; count of bases not matched to a gene: 5.

V and J are TRBV6-1 and TRBJ1-2; D gene ambiguous. Germline lookup yields CDR1 MNHNS and CDR2 SASEGT. This CDR3 comprises 14 residues. With 1 base removed from V and 7 bases from J, the gap between germline ends came to 13 bases. CDR3 coding DNA: TGTGCCAGCAGTGAAGGAAGCGGGAATGGTGGCTACACCTTC. This codes for CASSEGSGNGGYTF.

For this clone: One end of the junction varies from germline; a read error may be responsible. The chain uses TRBV7-7 and TRBJ2-5; 9 bases fit TRBD2. Per germline, CDR1 SSHAT and CDR2 FNYEAQ (reference sequence). This CDR3 spans 15 amino acids. The CDR3 region has the DNA TGTGCTAGCAGCTTAGCGCGGGGGGGCCAAGAGACCCAGTACTTC. Translating gives CASSLARGGQETQYF.

The genes are TRBV5-6 and TRBJ1-5, with a possible D match to TRBD1 (6 bases). Germline CDR1 SGHDT, CDR2 YYEEEE. V shed 1 base and J shed 3 bases, with 11 bases lying between them. The CDR3 consists of 15 residues. The CDR3, as DNA: TGTGCCAGCAGCTTGTGGACAGTACCCAATCAGCCCCAGCATTTT. Translating it yields CASSLWTVPNQPQHF.

The gene calls are TRBV18 and TRBJ2-2; tentative D call: TRBD1 (6 bases). Per germline, CDR1 KGHSH and CDR2 LQKENI. The V end lost 3 bases, the J end lost 3 bases, and 8 bases lay between the germline ends. The CDR3 totals 14 residues. The chain's CDR3 is CASSPTGHTGELFF. The CDR3 nucleotides read TGTGCCAGCTCACCGACAGGACACACCGGGGAGCTGTTTTTT.

The V gene is TRBV2, the J gene TRBJ2-1; tentatively, D is TRBD2 (6 bases). V lost 3 bases and J 7 bases, leaving 13 bases between the germline ends. The CDR3 is 14 residues long. Germline-derived CDR1 and CDR2 are SNHLY and FYNNEI. CDR3 protein: CASSDAGPRNEQFF. The CDR3 region has the DNA TGTGCCAGCAGTGACGCGGGACCGCGGAATGAGCAGTTCTTC.

This chain uses TRBV28 with TRBJ2-1; 9 nucleotides agree with TRBD1. Germline V CDR1 and CDR2: MDHEN, SYDVKM. V was pared by 0 bases and J by 13 bases, with 10 bases of the junction left unmatched. This CDR3 contains 15 residues. The CDR3 spells CASSLWGQGPTSQFF. The CDR3, as DNA: TGTGCCAGCAGTTTATGGGGACAGGGACCTACTTCCCAGTTCTTC.

This clone was counted between two and nine times. This chain links TRBV4-2 with TRBJ1-4; 7 positions match TRBD1. V trimming: 2 bases; J trimming: 6 bases; junction bases outside the gene matches: 3. Germline assignment: CDR1 LGHNA and CDR2 YNFKEQ. CDR3 size: 14 residues. The CDR3 sequence: CASSQPGQDEKLFF. CDR3 sequence (DNA): TGTGCCAGCAGCCAACCCGGACAGGATGAAAAACTGTTTTTT.

The DNA for the CDR3 is TGTGCCAGCAGAGCCGGGACAGGGACATTGGAGCAGTACTTC. It specifies CASRAGTGTLEQYF. The genes are TRBV2 and TRBJ2-7; 9 bases line up with TRBD1. Germline values: CDR1 SNHLY, CDR2 FYNNEI. This CDR3 has 14 residues. J gave up 7 bases and V 6 bases, and 10 bases lay outside the gene matches. Variable domain in full (rest from reference TRBV2 and TRBJ2-7): EPEVTQTPSHQVTQMGQEVILRCVPISNHLYFYWYRQILGQKVEFLVSFYNNEISEKSEIFDDQFSVERPDGSNFTLKIRSTKLEDSAMYFCASRAGTGTLEQYFGPGTRLTVT.

V and J are TRBV11-2 and TRBJ1-3, with 10 nucleotides matching TRBD1. Trimming took 5 bases from V and 2 from J; bases not matched to a gene: 3. The length of the CDR3 is 15 residues. Germline CDR1 and CDR2: SGHAT and FQNNGV. The CDR3 here is CASSQGTGAGNTIYF. CDR3 DNA sequence: TGTGCCAGCAGCCAAGGGACAGGGGCTGGAAACACCATATATTTT. Based on the CDR3 plus reference TRBV11-2 and TRBJ1-3, the full variable domain is EAGVAQSPRYKIIEKRQSVAFWCNPISGHATLYWYQQILGQGPKLLIQFQNNGVVDDSQLPKDRFSAERLKGVDSTLKIQPAKLEDSAVYLCASSQGTGAGNTIYFGEGSWLTVV.

This clone was counted only a few times. The rearrangement uses TRBV2 and TRBJ2-5; no clear D. Trimming took off 5 bases at V and 0 bases at J, with 4 bases between the two ends. CDR1 is SNHLY and CDR2 is FYNNEI in the germline V gene. The CDR3 runs 12 residues. The CDR3 DNA sequence: TGTGCCAGCAGTCCGTACCAAGAGACCCAGTACTTC. This translates into CASSPYQETQYF.

The chain has TRBV5-6 and TRBJ2-2; 7 bases are a match to TRBD1. The CDR3 is 18 amino acids. Germline CDR1 reads SGHDT; CDR2 reads YYEEEE. Unmatched junction bases numbered 12, after V lost 2 bases and J lost 2 bases. DNA of the CDR3: TGTGCCAGCAGCTTCTCCAGTGACAGGGTTCATAACACCGGGGAGCTGTTTTTT. Residues: CASSFSSDRVHNTGELFF.

This clone occurred a few times. V gene TRBV2 combines with J gene TRBJ1-2; D is possibly TRBD1 (6 bases). V gave up 6 bases and J gave up 7 bases, with 18 bases separating them. The CDR3 has 14 residues. Germline V gene lookup returns CDR1 SNHLY and CDR2 FYNNEI. The CDR3 reads CASRGAGQVFGYTF. The CDR3 coding sequence is TGTGCCAGCAGGGGGGCAGGACAAGTTTTTGGCTACACCTTC.

J is TRBJ2-7 and V is TRBV28; 11 nucleotides line up with TRBD2. This CDR3 comprises 13 residues. Germline values: CDR1 MDHEN, CDR2 SYDVKM. CDR3 sequence: CGISGRANYEQYF. The CDR3, as DNA: TGTGGAATTAGCGGGAGGGCCAACTACGAGCAGTACTTC.